The clone carrying this T cell receptor beta chain turned up a few times. Its antigen remains unidentified. This specimen belongs to a study of blood T cells in healthy people across ages. For the second PCR, which ran for 7 to 11 cycles, a sample-barcoded 5' primer and a J-beta primer mix were used. TCRdb independently ran MiXCR on the 5' RACE reads; one entry per CDR3 protein. The table includes fewer than 1,000,000 distinct CDR3 sequences, 40% to 50% detected once. Extracted total RNA amounted to at least 5.5 micrograms for each sample. Study-wide findings and caveats: Observed TCR beta diversity per million T cells went down as age went up. This fall followed a roughly linear course with age. Observed TCR beta diversity showed a strong correlation with the percentage of naive T cells as measured by flow cytometry.

Trimming pared 3 bases from V and 8 bases from J, leaving 9 bases between. CDR1 and CDR2 from the germline V gene are SGDLS and YYNGEE. CDR3 length equals 12 residues. V and J are TRBV9 and TRBJ2-1, with D unclear. The sample taken for sequencing was blood. The receptor was derived from a man aged 55 to 69 in good health. The CDR3 DNA follows: TGTGCCAGCAGCGGCTACATGGATGAGCAGTTCTTC. Residues: CASSGYMDEQFF.